The rows below give T cell receptor beta chains drawn from one sample of a study of identical twins. From the 5' RACE reads, TCRdb called clonotypes with MiXCR, one entry per CDR3 protein. The data hold 1.5 million or so distinct CDR3 sequences, with more than 30% observed a single time. Input material: cord blood. These receptors came from a newborn girl in good health. Both conserved end residues are part of each CDR3. Fields, in order: V gene, clone size, D gene, J gene, CDR3 DNA, CDR3 protein. A D gene is named only where the DNA matches it firmly. The listing skips clone size in some rows; elsewhere it reads once, few, many or a size class.

TRBV29-1	.	.	TRBJ1-2	TGCAGCGTTGCGGTCAGGGTGGGTGGCTACACCTTC	CSVAVRVGGYTF
TRBV7-2	.	.	TRBJ1-4	TGTGCCAGCAGCCCTACGAGGGAAAAACTGTTTTTT	CASSPTREKLFF
TRBV5-1	many	.	TRBJ2-7	TGCGCCAGCAGCTTGGAACGGTTCTACGAGCAGTACTTC	CASSLERFYEQYF
TRBV7-2	.	TRBD2	TRBJ2-5	TGCGCCAGCAGCTTAGTGGGGACTAGCGGGGGGGTGAATGAGCAGTACTTC	CASSLVGTSGGVNEQYF
TRBV7-9	few	.	TRBJ2-3	TGTGCCAGCAGCTTAGTATTGGGGGCGCCAGATACGCAGTATTTT	CASSLVLGAPDTQYF
TRBV6-5	.	TRBD2	TRBJ2-5	TGTGCCAGCAGTTTGGGGGGAGGGAGGGTGGAGACCCAGTACTTC	CASSLGGGRVETQYF
TRBV12-3/TRBV12-4	.	.	TRBJ2-1	TGTGCCAGCAGTTTAAGGGGGAGCGGGTACAATGAGCAGTTCTTC	CASSLRGSGYNEQFF
TRBV24-1	.	.	TRBJ2-7	TGTGCCACCAGCGAGGGAGGACTCTCCTACGAGCAGTACTTC	CATSEGGLSYEQYF
TRBV10-3	.	TRBD2	TRBJ2-1	TGTGCCATAACCTGGGCTAGCGGGGGTTCCTACAATGAGCAGTTCTTC	CAITWASGGSYNEQFF
TRBV20-1	.	.	TRBJ1-2	TGCAGTGCTAGAGGGGACCCGCGGAGGAACTATGGCCACACCTTC	CSARGDPRRNYGHTF
TRBV7-2	.	.	TRBJ1-1	TGTGCCAGCAGCCCGATGGCCTTGAACACTGAAGCTTTCTTT	CASSPMALNTEAFF
TRBV18	.	.	TRBJ2-2	TGTGCCAGCTCACTACTCGGACGGCTGAACACCGGGGAGCTGTTTTTT	CASSLLGRLNTGELFF
TRBV5-1	.	TRBD1	TRBJ1-2	TGCGCCAGCAGCTTGGGGACAGGGGGCCGTCGGCGGGGCTACACCTTC	CASSLGTGGRRRGYTF
TRBV6-5	.	.	TRBJ2-5	TGTGCCAGCAGCACGGAGGCGGAGACCCAGTACTTC	CASSTEAETQYF
TRBV28	.	TRBD2	TRBJ2-2	TGTGCCAGCAGCCCCCCGCCGGGACTAGCGGGAGTTCAAACCGGGGAGCTGTTTTTT	CASSPPPGLAGVQTGELFF
TRBV19	.	.	TRBJ1-5	TGTGCCAGTAGTATTCAGTTCCGTCAGCCCCAGCATTTT	CASSIQFRQPQHF
TRBV29-1	.	.	TRBJ2-6	TGCAGCGTTGTTACCAGTCCCCTCTCTGGGGCCAACGTCCTGACTTTC	CSVVTSPLSGANVLTF
TRBV13	.	.	TRBJ2-5	TGTGCCAGCAGCTCAAGCCCCCGAGAGACCCAGTACTTC	CASSSSPRETQYF
TRBV27	few	.	TRBJ1-1	TGTGCCAGCAGTTTAGGTGGGTCGATTGGGTACACTGAAGCTTTCTTT	CASSLGGSIGYTEAFF
TRBV12-3/TRBV12-4	.	TRBD1	TRBJ2-7	TGTGCCAGCAGTTTGCCAGGGGGATACTACGAGCAGTACTTC	CASSLPGGYYEQYF
TRBV14	few	TRBD2	TRBJ2-1	TGTGCCAGCAGCCAAGATTACTCCACCCGGCTAGCGGGAGGGGATGAGCAGTTCTTC	CASSQDYSTRLAGGDEQFF
TRBV20-1	few	.	TRBJ2-7	TGCAGTGCCCCTAAGGCGGGGGCAGCGAGACCCTACGAGCAGTACTTC	CSAPKAGAARPYEQYF
TRBV7-2	.	.	TRBJ2-7	TGTGCCAGCAGCTTAGCCCCTCAGGGGGGCACCTACGAGCAGTACTTC	CASSLAPQGGTYEQYF
TRBV19	.	.	TRBJ2-7	TGTGCCAGTAGTAAGGCGGTCAGTACGGGACTCTCCTACGAGCAGTACTTC	CASSKAVSTGLSYEQYF
TRBV20-1	.	.	TRBJ2-1	TGCAGTGCTAGGGGTGCCCGGGGCCTCTCCTACAATGAGCAGTTCTTC	CSARGARGLSYNEQFF
TRBV20-1	few	.	TRBJ1-4	TGCAGTGCTAGAGAAACAGCCAATAATGAAAAACTGTTTTTT	CSARETANNEKLFF
TRBV6-5	many	.	TRBJ2-7	TGTGCCAGCAGTTACGCTAGAGGCTACGAGCAGTACTTC	CASSYARGYEQYF
TRBV14	.	TRBD1	TRBJ2-7	TGTGCCAGCAGACCCAGGGACAGTCCCTACGAGCAGTACTTC	CASRPRDSPYEQYF
TRBV29-1	many	.	TRBJ1-2	TGCAGCGTTGATAGGGGTTCCCCATATGGCTACACCTTC	CSVDRGSPYGYTF
TRBV19	few	TRBD2	TRBJ2-5	TGTGCCAGTAGGTCACTAGCGGGAGAGACCCAGTACTTC	CASRSLAGETQYF
TRBV4-2	.	TRBD2	TRBJ2-3	TGTGCCAGCAGCCAACTACCTAGCGGGACCACAGATACGCAGTATTTT	CASSQLPSGTTDTQYF
TRBV6-6	.	.	TRBJ1-4	TGTGCCAGCAGCCCAGGGGACGGGGGGAAGAGTGAAAAACTGTTTTTT	CASSPGDGGKSEKLFF
TRBV20-1	few	.	TRBJ1-5	TGCAGTGCTAGAGAAGGACAGCATTATAGCAATCAGCCCCAGCATTTT	CSAREGQHYSNQPQHF
TRBV5-1	.	.	TRBJ2-1	TGCGCCAGCAGCCTCGCTAGCCCGGGCAATGAGCAGTTCTTC	CASSLASPGNEQFF
TRBV10-1	few	.	TRBJ2-7	TGCGCCAGCAGTGAGATTCCAGGGGATTCGGGCGAGCAGTACTTC	CASSEIPGDSGEQYF
TRBV29-1	many	.	TRBJ2-1	TGCAGCGTTGGTGGGGGCCTCTTTTACAATGAGCAGTTCTTC	CSVGGGLFYNEQFF
TRBV7-9	.	.	TRBJ1-6	TGTGCCAGCAGCTTAAGTTGGACAGAGAGCTATAATTCACCCCTCCACTTT	CASSLSWTESYNSPLHF
TRBV7-8	.	TRBD2	TRBJ2-3	TGTGCCAGCAGCTTATCTGGACTAGTGGATACGCAGTATTTT	CASSLSGLVDTQYF
TRBV10-3	.	.	TRBJ2-7	TGTGCCATCAACACAGGCATGGCCTACGAGCAGTACTTC	CAINTGMAYEQYF
TRBV12-3/TRBV12-4	.	.	TRBJ2-1	TGTGCCAGCAGCCAGTACCCCCTGGCGGACCCTGTGAATGAGCAGTTCTTC	CASSQYPLADPVNEQFF
TRBV6-2/TRBV6-3	.	TRBD2	TRBJ2-7	TGTGCCAGCAGTTTTCGCAGCGGGGATGGCTACGAGCAGTACTTC	CASSFRSGDGYEQYF
TRBV20-1	few	.	TRBJ1-5	TGCAGTGCTAGGGCAGGGGCCCTGTTGAGCAATCAGCCCCAGCATTTT	CSARAGALLSNQPQHF
TRBV5-1	.	TRBD1	TRBJ1-2	TGCGCCAGCAGCTGGAGACAGGGGGACTATGGCTACACCTTC	CASSWRQGDYGYTF
TRBV2	few	TRBD2	TRBJ2-3	TGTGCCACCAAGACTAGCGGGACAGATACGCAGTATTTT	CATKTSGTDTQYF